Listed here are 28 T cell receptor beta chains from one sample, sequenced in a study of T cell repertoires in cytomegalovirus infection. Their target antigens are unknown. TCRdb itself ran the reads through MiXCR, one entry per CDR3 protein. Altogether over 250,000 distinct CDR3 sequences are present, about 20% being singletons, with the ten largest covering about 21%. Sample: cultured PBMCs, taken from culture after CMV antigen stimulation. The receptors originated from a human donor in good health (CMV status not recorded). Some clones in this sample may be carry-over from other donors' samples.

This clonotype was found many times. The CDR3 is CASSPRWTGADEQYF. The CDR3 DNA sequence: TGTGCCAGCAGCCCCCGCTGGACAGGGGCGGACGAGCAGTACTTC. This chain links TRBV4-2 with TRBJ2-7, with 9 bases aligning to TRBD1. Germline loops: CDR1 LGHNA, CDR2 YNFKEQ. This CDR3 spans 15 amino acids. V lost 4 bases, J lost 5 bases, and 9 bases stayed unmatched.

This clonotype was counted between two and nine times. V gene TRBV6-1 combines with J gene TRBJ1-1; maybe TRBD1 (6 bases). Germline CDR1 reads MNHNS; CDR2 reads SASEGT. Trimming took off 4 bases at V and 7 bases at J, with 13 bases between the two ends. The CDR3 is made up of 13 amino acids. The DNA of the CDR3 is TGTGCCAGCAGTGTTCAAGGGGGGGGTGAAGCTTTCTTT. It codes for CASSVQGGGEAFF.

The chain links TRBV29-1 to TRBJ2-3; a possible D gene is TRBD2 (6 bases). The CDR3 has 14 amino acids. V lost 7 bases to trimming and J lost 7 bases, with 21 bases between them. The germline CDR1 and CDR2 sequences are SQVTM and ANQGSEA. Written as DNA, the CDR3 is TGCAGCGCCGGGACGCGGGAATCACTGCATACGCAGTATTTT. Protein: CSAGTRESLHTQYF.

The V gene is TRBV28, the J gene TRBJ1-5; 11 nucleotides match TRBD1. This CDR3 is built from 15 residues. Germline CDR1 is MDHEN and CDR2 is SYDVKM. The trim removed 5 bases at V and 6 bases at J, leaving 6 bases unmatched. CDR3 loop: CASSPVGTGGQPQHF. CDR3 in DNA: TGTGCCAGCAGTCCCGTCGGGACAGGGGGTCAGCCCCAGCATTTT. The full variable domain, in which reference TRBV28 and TRBJ1-5 provide the parts outside the CDR3, is DVKVTQSSRYLVKRTGEKVFLECVQDMDHENMFWYRQDPGLGLRLIYFSYDVKMKEKGDIPEGYSVSREKKERFSLILESASTNQTSMYLCASSPVGTGGQPQHFGDGTRLSIL.

This clonotype was seen a handful of times. CDR3 residues: CASSLPGFYEQYV. The CDR3 nucleotides read TGTGCCAGCAGCTTACCAGGGTTCTACGAGCAGTACGTC. The chain recombines TRBV11-3 with TRBJ2-7, with a tentative D call TRBD1 (5 bases). The CDR3 consists of 13 residues. Germline CDR1 is SGHNT and CDR2 is YENEEA. V gave up 2 bases and J gave up 3 bases, with 8 bases separating them.

V and J are TRBV11-3 and TRBJ2-3; maybe TRBD2 (7 bases). This CDR3 spans 16 amino acids. V gave up 1 base and J gave up 4 bases, with 15 bases separating them. Looked up from germline, CDR1 is SGHNT and CDR2 is YENEEA. In DNA, the CDR3 is TGTGCCAGCAGCTTAGTAAGGCAGGGGAGGGCAGATACGCAGTATTTT. Its translation is CASSLVRQGRADTQYF.

This clonotype was detected a few times. The J gene is TRBJ2-3, the V gene TRBV7-2, with 10 bases identical to TRBD1. Germline V gene lookup returns CDR1 SGHTA and CDR2 FQGNSA. After removal of 1 base from V and 4 bases from J, the junction contained 5 bases not matched to a gene. CDR3 size: 16 residues. CDR3 DNA: TGTGCCAGCAGCTTAGGGTCGGACAGGGGGGCAGATACGCAGTATTTT. Its translation is CASSLGSDRGADTQYF.

The sample holds a few counts of this clonotype. J is TRBJ2-5 and V is TRBV7-9; the D is unclear. CDR3 size: 12 residues. The V gene lost 5 bases and the J gene lost 5 bases, with 9 bases spanning the gap. Germline lookup yields CDR1 SEHNR and CDR2 FQNEAQ (reference sequence). CDR3 nucleotide sequence: TGTGCCAGCAGCCCCCTGGCGGAGACCCAGTACTTC. It yields the protein CASSPLAETQYF.

A few counts support this clonotype. The chain joins TRBV4-2 to TRBJ1-4, with 9 bases identical to TRBD1. The CDR3 has 14 residues. The V and J ends lost 1 base and 8 bases, in that order; junction bases with no gene match: 2. The V gene's germline CDR1 is LGHNA and CDR2 YNFKEQ. CDR3 in DNA: TGTGCCAGCAGCCAAGTCGGGACAGGGGAAAAACTGTTTTTT. Its protein is CASSQVGTGEKLFF.

V is TRBV7-2 and J is TRBJ1-6; D gene ambiguous. The CDR3 runs 15 residues. Germline V gene sequence: CDR1 SGHTA, CDR2 FQGNSA. V lost 5 bases and J 10 bases, leaving 18 bases between the germline ends. CDR3 loop: CASSQVSRAGSPLHF. In DNA form, the CDR3 reads TGTGCCAGCAGCCAAGTATCGCGGGCCGGGTCACCCCTCCACTTT.

The chain has TRBV10-3 and TRBJ2-6; D may be TRBD2 (5 bases). V lost 4 bases to trimming and J lost 4 bases, with 11 bases between them. CDR1 is ENHRY and CDR2 is SYGVKD in the germline V gene. CDR3 length equals 15 residues. CDR3 protein: CAISVKGAGANVLTF. The CDR3 nucleotides read TGTGCCATCAGTGTGAAGGGAGCCGGGGCCAACGTCCTGACTTTC.

This chain links TRBV7-2 with TRBJ2-3; D ambiguous. This CDR3 spans 13 amino acids. V lost 5 bases, J lost 6 bases, and 12 bases lay in between. The germline V gene has CDR1 SGHTA and CDR2 FQGNSA. This chain's CDR3 is CASSPLAPDTQYF. CDR3 in DNA: TGTGCCAGCAGCCCTCTGGCCCCGGATACGCAGTATTTT.

The table lists this clonotype with a few counts. V gene TRBV6-1 combines with J gene TRBJ2-5; D remains unclear. The germline CDR1 and CDR2 sequences are MNHNS and SASEGT. CDR3 length: 13 amino acids. Trimming cost V 3 bases and J 4 bases, with 9 bases left between them. The CDR3: CASSDVWRETQYF. For the CDR3, the DNA is TGTGCCAGCAGTGATGTTTGGAGAGAGACCCAGTACTTC.

In its sample, this clonotype was seen a few times. The chain combines TRBV20-1 with TRBJ2-5; TRBD2 aligns across 7 bases. This CDR3 spans 14 amino acids. V lost 5 bases and J lost 1; bases outside the gene matches: 7. Germline assignment: CDR1 DFQATT and CDR2 SNEGSKA (reference sequence). The CDR3 bases are TGCAGTGCTCAACGAGCGGGGCTCCAAGAGACCCAGTACTTC. It yields the protein CSAQRAGLQETQYF.

The V gene is TRBV19, the J gene TRBJ1-1; a possible D gene is TRBD1 (5 bases). The germline V gene encodes CDR1 LNHDA and CDR2 SQIVND (reference sequence). The CDR3 loop spans 15 amino acids. V was cut by 7 bases and J by 0 bases, with 15 bases left in between. In nucleotides, the CDR3 is TGTGCCAGTACTGAGGGGACGGTGATGAACACTGAAGCTTTCTTT. Amino acids: CASTEGTVMNTEAFF.

The chain recombines TRBV6-6 with TRBJ2-7, with 7 nucleotides matching TRBD1. The V gene end was trimmed by 10 bases and the J gene end by 3 bases; junction bases not matched to a gene: 6. The CDR3 has 12 residues. Germline values: CDR1 MNHNY, CDR2 SVGAGI (reference sequence). The DNA for the CDR3 is TGTGCCACCAGGACAGGTGGCTACGAGCAGTACGTC. This sequence encodes CATRTGGYEQYV.

The chain employs TRBV20-1 and TRBJ2-1; no reliable D call. In germline, CDR1 is DFQATT, CDR2 SNEGSKA (reference sequence). The CDR3 has 13 residues. V was shortened by 7 bases and J by 0 bases, with 10 bases between the two germline ends. CDR3: CSGAVSSYNEQFF. The CDR3 DNA follows: TGCAGTGGGGCGGTTAGCTCCTACAATGAGCAGTTCTTC.

This clonotype has at least ten counts. J is TRBJ1-1 and V is TRBV6-2 or TRBV6-3; 9 bases match TRBD1. V was pared by 2 bases and J by 1 base, with 17 bases of the junction left unmatched. CDR3 length: 20 amino acids. CDR1 and CDR2 (germline): MNHEY, SVGEGT. The DNA of the CDR3 is TGTGCCAGCAGTTACCATATGTCCCGGGACAGGGACCCAACGAACACTGAAGCTTTCTTT. This sequence encodes CASSYHMSRDRDPTNTEAFF.

V usage is TRBV20-1 and J usage is TRBJ2-2; possibly TRBD1 for D (5 bases). The germline V gene encodes CDR1 DFQATT and CDR2 SNEGSKA (reference sequence). V lost 6 bases, J lost 1 base, and 21 bases lay in between. The CDR3 is made up of 17 amino acids. The CDR3 region is CSAPLYRAGKNTGELFF. CDR3 sequence (DNA): TGCAGTGCCCCCCTTTATCGGGCAGGGAAGAACACCGGGGAGCTGTTTTTT.

This clonotype has just a few counts. The chain combines TRBV28 with TRBJ1-5; D gene ambiguous. The CDR3 has 15 amino acids. V was cut by 7 bases and J by 0 bases, with 13 bases left in between. Germline assignment: CDR1 MDHEN and CDR2 SYDVKM. CDR3 in DNA: TGTGCCAGCAAGACGGGCATTCATAGCAATCAGCCCCAGCATTTT. This gives the protein CASKTGIHSNQPQHF.

The chain has TRBV9 and TRBJ2-5; maybe TRBD2 (6 bases). The germline V and J ends were trimmed by 3 bases and 1 base, with 10 bases remaining between them. Germline CDR1 SGDLS, CDR2 YYNGEE. This CDR3 region has 14 residues. This chain's CDR3 is CASSGSGPQETQYF. CDR3 bases: TGTGCCAGCAGCGGAAGCGGGCCCCAAGAGACCCAGTACTTC. Together with reference TRBV9 and TRBJ2-5, the CDR3 gives the full variable domain: DSGVTQTPKHLITATGQRVTLRCSPRSGDLSVYWYQQSLDQGLQFLIQYYNGEERAKGNILERFSAQQFPDLHSELNLSSLELGDSALYFCASSGSGPQETQYFGPGTRLLVL.

This clonotype was recorded many times. The chain uses TRBV27 and TRBJ2-1; D is unresolved. The CDR3 is 13 amino acids. V lost 7 bases to trimming and J lost 5 bases, with 12 bases between them. Germline V gene data show CDR1 as MNHEY and CDR2 as SMNVEV (reference sequence). CDR3 region: CASTRSSNNEQFF. CDR3 nucleotide sequence: TGTGCCAGCACCCGATCGTCCAACAATGAGCAGTTCTTC.

This clonotype was detected only a few times. The chain has TRBV4-1 and TRBJ1-2; D not resolved. The CDR3 is 16 amino acids. V was cut by 1 base and J by 0 bases, with 12 bases left in between. The germline gives CDR1 MGHRA, CDR2 YSYEKL. CDR3 amino acids: CASSQGDAGPNYGYTF. CDR3 coding DNA: TGCGCCAGCAGCCAAGGAGACGCCGGACCTAACTATGGCTACACCTTC.

This clonotype was seen a handful of times. This chain connects TRBV6-2 or TRBV6-3 to TRBJ2-7; D gene unclear. Germline loops: CDR1 MNHEY, CDR2 SVGEGT. V lost 6 bases and J 3 bases, leaving 18 bases between the germline ends. This CDR3 region has 15 residues. CDR3 amino acids: CASSSYPGRIYEQYV. For the CDR3, the DNA is TGTGCCAGCAGCTCGTACCCTGGACGGATCTACGAGCAGTACGTC.

This clonotype was counted between two and nine times. The chain links TRBV7-2 to TRBJ2-2; no clear D. Looked up from germline, CDR1 is SGHTA and CDR2 is FQGNSA. With 5 bases removed from V and 1 base from J, the gap between germline ends came to 11 bases. The CDR3 has 15 amino acids. CDR3 sequence: CASSPRSKNTGELFF. The DNA of the CDR3 is TGTGCCAGCAGCCCTCGGAGTAAGAACACCGGGGAGCTGTTTTTT.

This clonotype was counted only a few times. This chain uses TRBV5-4 with TRBJ2-2; D remains ambiguous. With 0 bases removed from V and 8 bases from J, the gap between germline ends came to 11 bases. The CDR3 totals 14 residues. CDR1 and CDR2 from the germline V gene are SGHNT and YYREEE (reference sequence). CDR3 loop: CASSLDPTSGELFF. The CDR3 DNA sequence: TGTGCCAGCAGCTTGGACCCAACGTCGGGGGAGCTGTTTTTT. The variable domain in full, with the rest retrieved from reference TRBV5-4 and TRBJ2-2, is ETGVTQSPTHLIKTRGQQVTLRCSSQSGHNTVSWYQQALGQGPQFIFQYYREEENGRGNFPPRFSGLQFPNYSSELNVNALELDDSALYLCASSLDPTSGELFFGEGSRLTVL.

This clonotype was detected only a few times. V usage is TRBV30 and J usage is TRBJ1-1, with D unclear. The CDR3 has 12 amino acids. With 2 bases removed from V and 8 bases from J, the gap between germline ends came to 12 bases. CDR1 and CDR2 from the germline V gene are GTSNPN and SVGIG (reference sequence). CDR3 residues: CAWSPHLMEAFF. CDR3 sequence (DNA): TGTGCCTGGAGTCCACACCTTATGGAAGCTTTCTTT.

Within the sample, this clonotype is medium-sized. The rearrangement joins TRBV7-2 to TRBJ2-1; D unresolved. In germline, CDR1 is SGHTA, CDR2 FQGNSA. The germline V and J ends were trimmed by 1 base and 8 bases, with 15 bases remaining between them. The CDR3 is made up of 15 amino acids. CDR3 nucleotide sequence: TGTGCCAGCAGCTTAGAGGGCGGAGTCTGGCATGAGCAGTTCTTC. Encoded protein: CASSLEGGVWHEQFF.